What follows is one TCR beta chain and its context. No antigen is known for it. The sample comes from a study of cytomegalovirus exposure and HLA in healthy donors. Vbeta (60) and Jbeta (13) primers were used in the PCR. Original processing methods: Some 80 million unique TCR beta chains, 8.5 million to 14 million shared, were counted in a later analysis. Sequencing was performed with immunoSEQ multiplex PCR; in TCRdb, only in-frame clones are kept and a portion is missing. V, J and clone size reflect that table, while D and trimming were determined from the DNA. The table records over 200,000 clones, roughly 70% of them present only once. Findings of the study overall: The classifier was said to identify cytomegalovirus status with high specificity and sensitivity.

This receptor was obtained from a man aged 35 to 55 in good health and CMV-seropositive. Sequencing was carried out using PBMCs.

The DNA for the CDR3 is TGTGCCAGTAGTATACCGGGACAGGGGAACAATCAGCCCCAGCATTTT. Its translation: CASSIPGQGNNQPQHF. The chain is built from TRBV19 and TRBJ1-5; 10 nucleotides agree with TRBD1. V shed 2 bases, J shed 3 bases, and the junction held 4 bases outside the gene matches. This CDR3 spans 16 amino acids. The germline V gene has CDR1 LNHDA and CDR2 SQIVND (reference sequence). Full variable domain (remainder filled in from reference TRBV19 and TRBJ1-5): DGGITQSPKYLFRKEGQNVTLSCEQNLNHDAMYWYRQDPGQGLRLIYYSQIVNDFQKGDIAEGYSVSREKKESFPLTVTSAQKNPTAFYLCASSIPGQGNNQPQHFGDGTRLSIL.